The entry that follows covers one T cell receptor (beta chain) sequence. Its antigen is not known. Second doses at about 4 or about 12 weeks were pooled. Sequencing was performed with immunoSEQ multiplex PCR; in TCRdb, only in-frame clones are kept and a portion is missing. The sample has 100,000 to 150,000 clones, more than 85% seen once. This sample is drawn from a study of T cell responses to AZD1222 COVID-19 vaccine. Whole-study findings and limits: A reported finding is that nearly half of spike-specific TCRs target unmutated variant regions. Seropositive AZD1222 recipients at baseline numbered only five or six.

The sequences come from peripheral blood, collected 28 days after the second AZD1222 dose. The TCR comes from an adult who received the AZD1222 COVID-19 vaccine.

CDR3 nucleotide sequence: TGTGCCAGCAGCTCGAGGGGCTCGGCGAACTACGAGCAGTACTTC. This translates into CASSSRGSANYEQYF. The chain employs TRBV7-2 and TRBJ2-7; D assignment may be TRBD1 or TRBD2 (5 bases each). Germline CDR1 reads SGHTA; CDR2 reads FQGNSA. CDR3 length: 15 residues. V was trimmed by 4 bases and J by 3 bases, leaving 16 bases between them. The whole variable domain, filled in from reference TRBV7-2 and TRBJ2-7, reads GAGVSQSPSNKVTEKGKDVELRCDPISGHTALYWYRQSLGQGLEFLIYFQGNSAPDKSGLPSDRFSAERTGGSVSTLTIQRTQQEDSAVYLCASSSRGSANYEQYFGPGTRLTVT.